In this sample, the clone carrying this TCR beta chain turned up a few times. Its antigen is unidentified. CDR3 length: 15 amino acids. With 1 base clipped from V and 3 bases from J, the junction kept 3 bases outside the gene matches. Germline V gene lookup returns CDR1 LGHNA and CDR2 YSLEER. This record comes from a study of blood T cells in healthy people across ages. Study conclusions and caveats: Unsorted PBMCs ruled out conclusive naive versus antigen-experienced comparison. A strong correlation was found between TCR beta diversity and the percentage of naive T cells. While age rose, TCR beta diversity per million T cells dropped in a roughly linear way.

Together with a sample-barcoded 5' primer, a J-beta primer mix was included in a second PCR lasting roughly 7 to 11 cycles. TCRdb independently ran MiXCR on the 5' RACE reads; one entry per CDR3 protein. Here the sample spans approximately 1,000,000 distinct CDR3 sequences, less than 45% being singletons. This chain links TRBV4-3 with TRBJ2-1; 7 bases fit TRBD1. This receptor was obtained from a man aged 18 to 35 in good health. Sequences were obtained from blood. The chain's CDR3 is CASSQAGGDYNEQFF. As DNA, the CDR3 is TGCGCCAGCAGCCAAGCAGGGGGAGACTACAATGAGCAGTTCTTC.